The 14 T cell receptor beta chains reported below all come from one sample, sequenced in a study of blood T cell repertoires in COVID-19. Data came from immunoSEQ multiplex PCR; TCRdb stores just in-frame clones and leaves some out. Seen here are 30,000 to 50,000 clones, about 90% observed once, and the top ten hold 24%. Sequenced material: peripheral blood. The receptor set was obtained from a man aged 45-65 years with active or convalescent COVID-19.

The J gene is TRBJ1-5, the V gene TRBV5-6; 7 bases are shared with TRBD1. CDR1 and CDR2 from the germline V gene are SGHDT and YYEEEE. CDR3 size: 15 residues. J gave up 1 base and V 5 bases, and 6 bases lay outside the gene matches. The chain's CDR3 is CASSIQGVSNQPQHF. The CDR3, as DNA: TGTGCCAGCAGTATTCAGGGGGTAAGCAATCAGCCCCAGCATTTT.

The chain couples TRBV27 to TRBJ1-6; TRBD1 matches at 9 bases. The junction had 15 bases not matched to a gene; V was cut back by 4 bases and J by 14 bases. CDR3 length equals 16 residues. Germline loops: CDR1 MNHEY, CDR2 SMNVEV (reference sequence). The CDR3 loop reads CASSSFSVGTGSSLHF. CDR3 bases: TGTGCCAGCAGTTCTTTTTCAGTGGGGACAGGGAGCTCCCTCCACTTT.

V is TRBV6-1 and J is TRBJ1-6, with D possibly TRBD1 on 5 matching bases. The CDR3 consists of 15 residues. Germline V gene data show CDR1 as MNHNS and CDR2 as SASEGT. Trimming cost V 3 bases and J 5 bases, with 11 bases left between them. CDR3 loop: CASSEWQGNNSPLHF. CDR3 DNA sequence: TGTGCCAGCAGTGAGTGGCAGGGCAATAATTCACCCCTCCACTTT.

This chain links TRBV13 with TRBJ2-1; TRBD1 matches 7 bases. Trimming took 0 bases from V and 3 from J; bases not matched to a gene: 2. The CDR3 contains 15 residues. Germline loops: CDR1 PRHDT, CDR2 FYEKMQ (reference sequence). The CDR3 bases are TGTGCCAGCAGCTTAGGAGGGGGCGGCTACAATGAGCAGTTCTTC. It translates to CASSLGGGGYNEQFF.

This clone was seen once. The rearrangement joins TRBV6-5 to TRBJ2-1; 8 nucleotides line up with TRBD1. Trimming at V came to 5 bases and at J to 6 bases, leaving 3 bases not matched to a gene. This CDR3 region has 13 residues. Germline assignment: CDR1 MNHEY and CDR2 SVGAGI. For the CDR3, the DNA is TGTGCCAGCAGTCCTGACAGGGGCAATGAGCAGTTCTTC. It translates to CASSPDRGNEQFF.

The V gene is TRBV2, the J gene TRBJ2-3, with D possibly TRBD2 on 6 matching bases. Per the germline V gene, CDR1 is SNHLY and CDR2 is FYNNEI. Trimming removed 7 bases from V and 4 bases from J, with 21 bases in between. This CDR3 is built from 16 residues. This CDR3 reads CASKGLQVEYPDTQYF. In DNA form, the CDR3 reads TGTGCCAGCAAGGGACTGCAGGTGGAATACCCAGATACGCAGTATTTT.

This clone showed up just once. V and J are TRBV18 and TRBJ1-5; D not resolved. V was clipped by 1 base and J by 5 bases, with 18 bases between them. CDR3 length: 17 amino acids. Germline V gene lookup returns CDR1 KGHSH and CDR2 LQKENI. The CDR3 loop reads CASSPLAAGGWDQPQHF. The DNA of the CDR3 is TGTGCCAGCTCACCACTGGCCGCTGGCGGGTGGGATCAGCCCCAGCATTTT.

This clone was recorded a few times. V gene TRBV9 combines with J gene TRBJ2-7; 11 bases map to TRBD1. Germline V gives CDR1 SGDLS, CDR2 YYNGEE. The J segment lost 3 bases and the V segment lost 3 bases, leaving 8 bases of the junction unmatched. This CDR3 region has 16 residues. In DNA, the CDR3 is TGTGCCAGCAGCGCAAGAGTGGGACAGGGGGACTACGAGCAGTACGTC. Translation gives CASSARVGQGDYEQYV.

The rearrangement joins TRBV18 to TRBJ1-2, with unresolved D. The CDR3 sequence is 16 residues long. CDR1 and CDR2 from the germline V gene are KGHSH and LQKENI. V lost 3 bases to trimming and J lost 2 bases, with 16 bases between them. CDR3 residues: CASSPPVVIANYGYTF. The CDR3 nucleotides read TGTGCCAGCTCACCTCCAGTGGTAATAGCAAACTATGGCTACACCTTC.

The chain combines TRBV6-1 with TRBJ1-5; tentative D call: TRBD1 (6 bases). The CDR3 is 17 amino acids. Trimming left V 4 bases short and J 1 base short, with 17 bases between. Germline CDR1 MNHNS, CDR2 SASEGT. CDR3 sequence: CASSGQATIASNQPQHF. CDR3 DNA sequence: TGTGCCAGCAGTGGACAGGCCACTATAGCCAGCAATCAGCCCCAGCATTTT.

CDR3: CASNTGTPSGNSPLHF. In DNA, the CDR3 is TGTGCCAGTAATACCGGGACACCTTCGGGGAATTCACCCCTCCACTTT. This chain connects TRBV19 to TRBJ1-6, with D possibly matching TRBD1 (6 bases). V gave up 7 bases and J gave up 7 bases, with 20 bases separating them. This CDR3 has 16 amino acids. CDR1 LNHDA and CDR2 SQIVND come from the germline V gene (reference sequence).

This clone was seen only once. The chain has TRBV2 and TRBJ2-1; tentatively, D is TRBD1 (6 bases). The germline CDR1 and CDR2 sequences are SNHLY and FYNNEI. V was cut by 8 bases and J by 8 bases, with 16 bases left in between. The CDR3 consists of 13 residues. The CDR3 here is CASAGQGFYEQFF. As DNA, the CDR3 is TGTGCCAGCGCCGGCCAGGGGTTTTATGAGCAGTTCTTC.

In its sample, this clone was seen many times. This chain links TRBV30 with TRBJ1-6, with TRBD1 matching 7 bases. The V gene's germline CDR1 is GTSNPN and CDR2 SVGIG (reference sequence). The CDR3 consists of 15 residues. The J segment lost 8 bases and the V segment lost 2 bases, leaving 9 bases of the junction unmatched. The CDR3 here is CAWSTPDREYSPLHF. CDR3 coding DNA: TGTGCCTGGAGTACCCCTGACAGGGAGTATTCACCCCTCCACTTT.

V usage is TRBV5-1 and J usage is TRBJ2-3; TRBD1 matches at 7 bases. Germline-derived CDR1 and CDR2 are SGHRS and YFSETQ. The trim removed 0 bases at V and 3 bases at J, leaving 1 base unmatched. The length of the CDR3 is 14 residues. The CDR3 loop reads CASSLGRGTDTQYF. In nucleotides, the CDR3 is TGCGCCAGCAGCTTGGGCAGGGGGACAGATACGCAGTATTTT.